The 9 T cell receptor beta chains below were found in one sample sequenced in a study of technical replicates of blood from several donors. The protocol was immunoSEQ multiplex PCR, while the TCRdb copy is restricted to in-frame clones and leaves out a portion. Here the sample spans 45,000 to 60,000 clones, just under 95% being singletons. Specimen: PBMCs. These receptors were collected from a human donor in good health. Some clones in this sample may be carry-over from other donors' samples.

On this clone: Mismatch with germline at one junction end may stem from a read error. The chain couples TRBV6-4 to TRBJ1-2; no reliable D call. Germline values: CDR1 MRHNA, CDR2 SNTAGT. The CDR3 totals 8 residues. Written as DNA, the CDR3 is TGTGCCAGCAGTGATCCCTCCTTC. It encodes CASSDPSF.

This sequence joins TRBV2 and TRBJ2-3; 8 positions match TRBD2. Per germline, CDR1 SNHLY and CDR2 FYNNEI. CDR3 length: 14 amino acids. V lost 7 bases, J lost 1 base, and 4 bases stayed unmatched. The DNA of the CDR3 is TGTGCCAGCAAGGGCGGGGGGCGCACAGATACGCAGTATTTT. This gives the protein CASKGGGRTDTQYF.

V is TRBV4-2 and J is TRBJ2-1; 10 bases fit TRBD2. The V and J ends lost 1 base and 8 bases, in that order; junction bases with no gene match: 5. Germline CDR1 is LGHNA and CDR2 is YNFKEQ. The CDR3 has 15 residues. As DNA, the CDR3 is TGTGCCAGCAGCCAAGTTAGCGGGGGGTTAGATGAGCAGTTCTTC. It specifies CASSQVSGGLDEQFF.

This clone was recorded once. The rearrangement links TRBV5-5 to TRBJ1-4; D may be TRBD1 (5 bases). Germline-derived CDR1 and CDR2 are SGHKS and YYEKEE (reference sequence). The CDR3 is 16 residues long. Trimming left V 1 base short and J 3 bases short, with 13 bases between. The CDR3 is CASSLRLWGANEKLFF. Here the CDR3 DNA reads TGTGCCAGCAGCTTGAGATTATGGGGGGCTAATGAAAAACTGTTTTTT. The whole variable domain, filled in from reference TRBV5-5 and TRBJ1-4, reads DAGVTQSPTHLIKTRGQQVTLRCSPISGHKSVSWYQQVLGQGPQFIFQYYEKEERGRGNFPDRFSARQFPNYSSELNVNALLLGDSALYLCASSLRLWGANEKLFFGSGTQLSVL.

V gene TRBV7-2 combines with J gene TRBJ1-1; 7 bases fit TRBD1. The J segment lost 4 bases and the V segment lost 3 bases, leaving 2 bases of the junction unmatched. Germline V gene sequence: CDR1 SGHTA, CDR2 FQGNSA. This CDR3 has 13 amino acids. DNA of the CDR3: TGTGCCAGCAGCTTCAGGGGGAGCACTGAAGCTTTCTTT. Its protein product is CASSFRGSTEAFF.

The CDR3 DNA sequence: TGCGCCAGCAGCATAAGCCAGGGGGATCAAGAGACCCAGTACTTC. It yields the protein CASSISQGDQETQYF. The rearrangement joins TRBV4-1 to TRBJ2-5; 7 bases are a match to TRBD1. The CDR3 length is 15 residues. CDR1 is MGHRA and CDR2 is YSYEKL in the germline V gene. J was trimmed by 2 bases and V by 5 bases; bases with no gene match: 8.

The V call is TRBV11-2, the J call TRBJ2-3; no clear D. Trimming cost V 2 bases and J 2 bases, with 14 bases left between them. Germline-derived CDR1 and CDR2 are SGHAT and FQNNGV. The CDR3 runs 16 residues. In DNA, the CDR3 is TGTGCCAGCAGCTTAATGGTTAGCCCTACCACAGATACGCAGTATTTT. Translated, it gives CASSLMVSPTTDTQYF.

This clone was recorded only once. The chain carries TRBV19 and TRBJ1-2; D unresolved. The CDR3 spans 12 residues. V was clipped by 4 bases and J by 2 bases, with 5 bases between them. Germline CDR1 reads LNHDA; CDR2 reads SQIVND (reference sequence). CDR3 residues: CASSTLNYGYTF. The CDR3 DNA reads as TGTGCCAGTAGTACCCTGAACTATGGCTACACCTTC.

This clone has a handful of counts. The chain combines TRBV20-1 with TRBJ2-5; D gene ambiguous. The CDR3 has 11 amino acids. Germline V CDR1 and CDR2: DFQATT, SNEGSKA (reference sequence). Trimming shortened V by 3 bases and J by 5 bases, and 7 bases separated the two germline ends. The CDR3 coding sequence is TGCAGTGCTAGTTCTACGGAGACCCAGTACTTC. Its translation: CSASSTETQYF.